The 10 T cell receptor beta chains listed next were all sequenced from one sample in a study of graft-versus-host responses after intestinal transplantation. These receptors' targets are unknown. Repertoires were generated with immunoSEQ multiplex PCR, while TCRdb's copy carries only in-frame clones and drops some. Here the sample spans 90,000 to 120,000 clones, roughly 90% being singletons. The sequences come from unstimulated CD4+ T cells sorted from spleen or lymph node cells, collected before transplant. The receptors here all came from a human donor who was the organ donor for an intestinal transplant.

The chain links TRBV5-5 to TRBJ2-5, with D perhaps being TRBD1 or TRBD2 (5 bases each). Germline CDR1 reads SGHKS; CDR2 reads YYEKEE (reference sequence). V was trimmed by 1 base and J by 1 base, leaving 17 bases between them. This CDR3 spans 17 amino acids. For the CDR3, the DNA is TGTGCCAGCAGCTTGATCGATAGGGACGGGGTCCAAGAGACCCAGTACTTC. It yields the protein CASSLIDRDGVQETQYF.

This clone has just a few counts. The chain has TRBV19 and TRBJ1-4, with D hard to call. Germline V gene lookup returns CDR1 LNHDA and CDR2 SQIVND (reference sequence). V was clipped by 5 bases and J by 7 bases, with 8 bases between them. This CDR3 has 12 residues. This chain's CDR3 is CASSATLEKLFF. In DNA, the CDR3 is TGTGCCAGTAGTGCGACACTTGAAAAACTGTTTTTT.

The V gene is TRBV5-1, the J gene TRBJ1-1, with 7 bases that match TRBD1. The CDR3 totals 15 residues. V gave up 5 bases and J gave up 0 bases; unmatched junction bases: 7. Per germline, CDR1 SGHRS and CDR2 YFSETQ. The CDR3 nucleotides are TGCGCCAGCAGTTCGATCAGGGGGATGAACACTGAAGCTTTCTTT. Translating it yields CASSSIRGMNTEAFF.

The genes are TRBV9 and TRBJ1-2, with TRBD1 matching 7 bases. Trimming removed 2 bases from V and 4 bases from J; junction bases left unmatched: 8. In germline, CDR1 is SGDLS, CDR2 YYNGEE. CDR3 length: 15 amino acids. In DNA form, the CDR3 reads TGTGCCAGCAGCGTGGCTGGACAGGCCCTCTATGGCTACACCTTC. Translating gives CASSVAGQALYGYTF.

The chain links TRBV7-3 to TRBJ2-2, with 7 bases that match TRBD1. The CDR3 length is 13 residues. The germline V gene encodes CDR1 SGHTA and CDR2 FQGTGA. V shed 5 bases and J 6 bases; nucleotides not matched to a gene: 3. The CDR3 DNA reads as TGTGCCAGCAGCCTTCAGGGGGCCGGGGAGCTGTTTTTT. Its translation: CASSLQGAGELFF.

The chain is built from TRBV29-1 and TRBJ1-2; D ambiguous. The CDR3 length is 12 residues. V was trimmed by 7 bases and J by 5 bases, leaving 14 bases between them. Per germline, CDR1 SQVTM and CDR2 ANQGSEA. CDR3 bases: TGCAGCGCCCCCGCCGGACGGTATGGCTACACCTTC. Protein product: CSAPAGRYGYTF. Combining the CDR3 with reference TRBV29-1 and TRBJ1-2 gives the whole variable domain SAVISQKPSRDICQRGTSLTIQCQVDSQVTMMFWYRQQPGQSLTLIATANQGSEATYESGFVIDKFPISRPNLTFSTLTVSNMSPEDSSIYLCSAPAGRYGYTFGSGTRLTVV.

V is TRBV19 and J is TRBJ1-2, with D unclear. V was pared by 6 bases and J by 0 bases, with 20 bases between. Germline CDR1 LNHDA, CDR2 SQIVND (reference sequence). The CDR3 sequence is 17 residues long. CDR3 DNA: TGTGCCAGTAGGACTCTGATCGGGCACCACTCTAACTATGGCTACACCTTC. Translation: CASRTLIGHHSNYGYTF.

This chain's CDR3 is CASSVVGGGTTDTQYF. In nucleotides, the CDR3 is TGTGCCAGCAGCGTAGTTGGCGGGGGTACCACAGATACGCAGTATTTT. The V call is TRBV9, the J call TRBJ2-3, with 7 positions matching TRBD2. Germline CDR1 is SGDLS and CDR2 is YYNGEE. This CDR3 is 16 amino acids long. The V segment lost 0 bases and the J segment 2 bases; nucleotides outside the gene matches: 6. Together with reference TRBV9 and TRBJ2-3, the CDR3 gives the full variable domain: DSGVTQTPKHLITATGQRVTLRCSPRSGDLSVYWYQQSLDQGLQFLIQYYNGEERAKGNILERFSAQQFPDLHSELNLSSLELGDSALYFCASSVVGGGTTDTQYFGPGTRLTVL.

This chain connects TRBV7-3 to TRBJ1-4, with TRBD1 as a possible D gene (5 bases). This CDR3 spans 14 amino acids. Germline lookup yields CDR1 SGHTA and CDR2 FQGTGA. Trimming cost V 2 bases and J 2 bases, with 6 bases left between them. Here the CDR3 reads CASSLAGTNEKLFF. CDR3 bases: TGTGCCAGCAGCTTAGCAGGGACTAATGAAAAACTGTTTTTT.

The genes are TRBV11-3 and TRBJ1-6; D is unresolved. Germline assignment: CDR1 SGHNT and CDR2 YENEEA. CDR3 length: 12 residues. V lost 1 base, J lost 8 bases, and 3 bases lay in between. DNA of the CDR3: TGTGCCAGCAGCTTAGGGGATTCACCCCTCCACTTT. Translating it yields CASSLGDSPLHF.